This T cell receptor beta chain originates from a study of T cells in Graves' hyperthyroidism and ophthalmopathy. Under 3 months was the duration of disease in ophthalmopathy patients, who also had a Clinical Activity Score of at least 3 and a NOSPECS grade of at least 4. TCR beta CDR3 sequences were amplified from RNA transcripts. When the TCR CDR3 underwent first-round RT-PCR, the HTBI primer set was used. TCRdb reanalysed the multiplex PCR reads using MiXCR and keeps one entry per CDR3 protein. Here the sample spans 350,000 to 450,000 distinct CDR3 sequences, 11% to 15% being singletons. Germline CDR1 and CDR2: MDHEN and SYDVKM. V shed 5 bases and J shed 4 bases, with 11 bases lying between them. This CDR3 contains 13 residues. This clonotype was counted many times.

The chain carries TRBV28 and TRBJ2-5, with a weak D call TRBD2 (6 bases). Input material: blood. This clonotype was sampled from a middle-aged man with Graves' ophthalmopathy. CDR3 residues: CASSRAGPETQYF. The CDR3 DNA reads as TGTGCCAGCAGTCGTGCGGGGCCAGAGACCCAGTACTTC. The full variable domain, rest sourced from reference TRBV28 and TRBJ2-5, is DVKVTQSSRYLVKRTGEKVFLECVQDMDHENMFWYRQDPGLGLRLIYFSYDVKMKEKGDIPEGYSVSREKKERFSLILESASTNQTSMYLCASSRAGPETQYFGPGTRLLVL.